The 31 T cell receptor beta chains below all came from one sample that was sequenced in a study of beta chain features in type 1 diabetes. Reverse transcription of all isolated RNA meant that expressed TCRB transcripts were sequenced. Assay used: immunoSEQ multiplex PCR; TCRdb lists only in-frame clones, some missing. This table has hundreds of thousands of clones, 11% appearing once. Specimen: naive CD4+ T cells from blood. Receptors were obtained from a woman between 18 and 30 years old in good health.

This clone was seen a few times. The chain recombines TRBV15 with TRBJ2-1; possible D gene TRBD2, 6 bases. This CDR3 is built from 16 residues. V lost 2 bases and J lost 5, with 16 bases in between. Looked up from germline, CDR1 is LNHNV and CDR2 is YYDKDF (reference sequence). Here the CDR3 DNA reads TGTGCCACCAGCAGAACGGGGAGGACACTTAACAATGAGCAGTTCTTC. Its protein is CATSRTGRTLNNEQFF.

The rearrangement uses TRBV4-3 and TRBJ2-3; 8 bases align to TRBD2. The germline gives CDR1 LGHNA, CDR2 YSLEER. J was trimmed by 2 bases and V by 2 bases; bases with no gene match: 9. The CDR3 spans 17 residues. The CDR3 region is CASSQSSASGYTDTQYF. Here the CDR3 DNA reads TGCGCCAGCAGCCAATCTTCGGCTAGCGGGTACACAGATACGCAGTATTTT.

V gene TRBV9 combines with J gene TRBJ1-1; D is ambiguous. Germline-derived CDR1 and CDR2 are SGDLS and YYNGEE. CDR3 length: 13 amino acids. V was shortened by 4 bases and J by 0 bases, with 7 bases between the two germline ends. Written as DNA, the CDR3 is TGTGCCAGCAGCCCCTCGATGAACACTGAAGCTTTCTTT. Translated: CASSPSMNTEAFF. The full variable domain, in which reference TRBV9 and TRBJ1-1 provide the parts outside the CDR3, is DSGVTQTPKHLITATGQRVTLRCSPRSGDLSVYWYQQSLDQGLQFLIQYYNGEERAKGNILERFSAQQFPDLHSELNLSSLELGDSALYFCASSPSMNTEAFFGQGTRLTVV.

This chain joins TRBV19 and TRBJ2-5; 9 bases are shared with TRBD1. J gave up 1 base and V 3 bases, and 6 bases lay outside the gene matches. Germline V gene sequence: CDR1 LNHDA, CDR2 SQIVND (reference sequence). The CDR3 consists of 16 residues. The CDR3 DNA reads TGTGCCAGTAGTATTGGGACAGGGTACTTCCAAGAGACCCAGTACTTC. Its protein product is CASSIGTGYFQETQYF.

The V gene is TRBV7-2, the J gene TRBJ2-5, with 7 bases matching TRBD1. V shed 7 bases, J shed 3 bases, and the junction held 5 bases outside the gene matches. The germline CDR1 and CDR2 sequences are SGHTA and FQGNSA. This CDR3 contains 13 residues. The CDR3 DNA is TGTGCCAGCATAGGCAGGGGGAAAGAGACCCAGTACTTC. It translates to CASIGRGKETQYF.

The chain uses TRBV20-1 and TRBJ1-1; D unresolved. The V end lost 3 bases, the J end lost 6 bases, and 2 bases lay between the germline ends. There are 9 residues in the CDR3. Germline V CDR1 and CDR2: DFQATT, SNEGSKA (reference sequence). The CDR3 reads CSASPEAFF. The CDR3 coding sequence is TGCAGTGCTAGTCCTGAAGCTTTCTTT.

This clone was seen a few times. The same CDR3 also results from other DNA sequences found in this sample. The chain has TRBV19 and TRBJ2-3; no clear D. The length of the CDR3 is 11 residues. Germline CDR1 is LNHDA and CDR2 is SQIVND (reference sequence). With 3 bases removed from V and 2 bases from J, the gap between germline ends came to 0 bases. This chain's CDR3 is CASSITDTQYF. CDR3 coding DNA: TGTGCCAGTAGTATCACAGATACGCAGTATTTT.

The chain links TRBV7-2 to TRBJ2-5; D might be TRBD2 (6 bases). Germline CDR1 SGHTA, CDR2 FQGNSA. V shed 5 bases and J shed 5 bases, with 18 bases lying between them. The CDR3 has 15 residues. For the CDR3, the DNA is TGTGCCAGCAGCCCGGGACTTTGGATGGAGGAGACCCAGTACTTC. Its protein product is CASSPGLWMEETQYF.

Ten or more counts support this clone. The chain carries TRBV20-1 and TRBJ2-1; D gene unclear. The CDR3 runs to 10 residues. CDR1 is DFQATT, CDR2 SNEGSKA, per germline (reference sequence). CDR3 sequence: CREPSNEQFF. The CDR3 DNA follows: TGCAGGGAACCGTCCAATGAGCAGTTCTTC.

This clone has only a few counts. CDR3 sequence: CSAIRGGEQYV. For the CDR3, the DNA is TGCAGTGCTATACGGGGCGGCGAGCAGTACGTC. The rearrangement links TRBV20-1 to TRBJ2-7; the D call may be TRBD1 or TRBD2 (5 bases each). V dropped 4 bases and J dropped 6 bases, with 10 bases sitting between them. This CDR3 spans 11 amino acids. Germline V gives CDR1 DFQATT, CDR2 SNEGSKA (reference sequence).

This clone was seen only a few times. The V and J genes are TRBV28 and TRBJ2-1; TRBD1 agrees at 10 bases. This CDR3 comprises 17 residues. Trimming cost V 6 bases and J 8 bases; bases outside gene matches: 16. Germline lookup yields CDR1 MDHEN and CDR2 SYDVKM. The CDR3 loop is CASSLMGRGQGMDEQFF. As DNA, the CDR3 is TGTGCCAGCAGCCTAATGGGTCGGGGACAGGGGATGGATGAGCAGTTCTTC.

The chain couples TRBV29-1 to TRBJ1-2; TRBD1 is a possible D gene (5 bases). Germline V lookup: CDR1 SQVTM, CDR2 ANQGSEA. The germline V and J ends were trimmed by 4 bases and 3 bases, with 9 bases remaining between them. The CDR3 contains 12 residues. The CDR3 bases are TGCAGCGTTGCAGGGTTCGACTATGGCTACACCTTC. This codes for CSVAGFDYGYTF.

The chain couples TRBV18 to TRBJ2-4, with D uncertain. Germline V gene sequence: CDR1 KGHSH, CDR2 LQKENI. Trimming left V 3 bases short and J 7 bases short, with 7 bases between. The CDR3 covers 12 residues. This chain's CDR3 is CASSPAGNIQYF. CDR3 DNA: TGTGCCAGCTCACCCGCAGGCAACATTCAGTACTTC.

This clone was counted a few times. V gene TRBV7-2 combines with J gene TRBJ2-5; D remains ambiguous. The CDR3 is 14 residues long. The V gene lost 1 base and the J gene lost 4 bases, with 10 bases spanning the gap. Germline V gives CDR1 SGHTA, CDR2 FQGNSA. Here the CDR3 reads CASSLDHTRETQYF. The DNA of the CDR3 is TGTGCCAGCAGCTTAGACCATACACGAGAGACCCAGTACTTC.

In its sample, this clone was seen a few times. The V and J genes are TRBV2 and TRBJ2-5; D is possibly TRBD2 (5 bases). V shed 3 bases and J shed 5 bases, with 10 bases lying between them. Germline loops: CDR1 SNHLY, CDR2 FYNNEI. The CDR3 extends over 13 amino acids. DNA of the CDR3: TGTGCCAGCAGTGACTCGGGCGGGGAGACCCAGTACTTC. It translates to CASSDSGGETQYF.

This clone was recorded a few times. The chain is built from TRBV28 and TRBJ1-1, with TRBD1 as a possible D gene (6 bases). Germline loops: CDR1 MDHEN, CDR2 SYDVKM. V lost 7 bases and J 1 base, leaving 16 bases between the germline ends. The CDR3 is made up of 15 amino acids. CDR3 sequence (DNA): TGTGCCAGCACCGAGGACAGTCGGGCGAACACTGAAGCTTTCTTT. Encoded protein: CASTEDSRANTEAFF.

This clone came up a few times. For the CDR3, the DNA is TGTGCCAGCCGCACGATTGGGACAGGCACAGATACGCAGTATTTT. The encoded protein is CASRTIGTGTDTQYF. The chain recombines TRBV5-6 with TRBJ2-3, with 7 nucleotides matching TRBD1. Germline V gene lookup returns CDR1 SGHDT and CDR2 YYEEEE. The CDR3 is 15 amino acids. V was clipped by 7 bases and J by 1 base; unmatched bases: 9.

A few counts support this clone. The chain has TRBV18 and TRBJ2-1; the D gene is possibly TRBD1 (6 bases). V lost 1 base, J lost 6 bases, and 16 bases lay in between. CDR3 length: 16 amino acids. Looked up from germline, CDR1 is KGHSH and CDR2 is LQKENI. CDR3 region: CASSPRNSQGINEQFF. The CDR3, as DNA: TGTGCCAGCTCACCACGTAATTCACAGGGAATCAATGAGCAGTTCTTC.

Regarding this clone: An end of the junction differs from the germline gene, which may be a read error. V gene TRBV7-2 combines with J gene TRBJ1-6, with 11 positions matching TRBD1. The CDR3 length is 14 residues. Germline V gene lookup returns CDR1 SGHTA and CDR2 FQGNSA. DNA of the CDR3: TGTGCCAGCACCTTAGGGACAGGGGGTTCACCCCTCCACTTT. It translates to CASTLGTGGSPLHF.

This sequence joins TRBV2 and TRBJ1-2, with unresolved D. Germline-derived CDR1 and CDR2 are SNHLY and FYNNEI. The V end was cut by 4 bases, the J end by 5 bases, with 17 bases between. The CDR3 totals 15 residues. The CDR3 loop is CASSGSGTSMYGYTF. DNA of the CDR3: TGTGCCAGCAGTGGGTCAGGAACGTCTATGTATGGCTACACCTTC.

The DNA for the CDR3 is TGCGCCAGCAGCCAAACCGGGACAGTCTATGAAAAACTGTTTTTT. Its translation: CASSQTGTVYEKLFF. The chain carries TRBV4-1 and TRBJ1-4; 7 bases are shared with TRBD1. J lost 6 bases, V lost 2 bases, and 6 bases had no gene match. The CDR3 contains 15 residues. Germline-derived CDR1 and CDR2 are MGHRA and YSYEKL.

With regard to this clone: In the same sample, other DNA sequences code for this CDR3. The V gene is TRBV20-1, the J gene TRBJ2-7; no firm D call. The ends were cut back, 0 bases at V and 3 bases at J, with 3 bases in the middle. Per germline, CDR1 DFQATT and CDR2 SNEGSKA (reference sequence). The CDR3 runs 11 residues. DNA for the CDR3: TGCAGTGCTAGAGACAGCTACGAGCAGTACGTC. Encoded protein: CSARDSYEQYV.

Only a few counts were recorded for this clone. V usage is TRBV7-2 and J usage is TRBJ2-5; D is ambiguous. Germline V CDR1 and CDR2: SGHTA, FQGNSA. Trimming left V 3 bases short and J 5 bases short, with 4 bases between. The CDR3 runs to 11 residues. The CDR3 DNA reads as TGTGCCAGCAGCTTTATGGAGACCCAGTACTTC. As protein: CASSFMETQYF.

This clone was detected only a few times. The V gene is TRBV5-4, the J gene TRBJ2-5; D might be TRBD2 (5 bases). Germline CDR1 SGHNT, CDR2 YYREEE (reference sequence). The CDR3 has 14 residues. V lost 4 bases to trimming and J lost 9 bases, with 19 bases between them. The CDR3: CASSPRTEGISQYF. DNA for the CDR3: TGTGCCAGCAGCCCACGGACCGAGGGAATTTCCCAGTACTTC.

The chain couples TRBV5-4 to TRBJ2-3, with D possibly TRBD1 on 6 matching bases. V lost 4 bases and J 2 bases, leaving 14 bases between the germline ends. The CDR3 has 15 amino acids. Germline V gene data show CDR1 as SGHNT and CDR2 as YYREEE (reference sequence). The CDR3 DNA reads as TGTGCCAGCAGCGGACAGCGACCGGTCACAGATACGCAGTATTTT. It specifies CASSGQRPVTDTQYF.

There are a few counts of this clone. Other DNA sequences from this sample encode an identical CDR3 as well. V and J are TRBV7-2 and TRBJ2-3; D is uncertain. The CDR3 extends over 13 amino acids. Per germline, CDR1 SGHTA and CDR2 FQGNSA. V dropped 1 base and J dropped 2 bases, with 4 bases sitting between them. The CDR3 DNA reads as TGTGCCAGCAGCTTAGGCTACACAGATACGCAGTATTTT. This translates into CASSLGYTDTQYF.

The V gene is TRBV9, the J gene TRBJ1-6; TRBD1 matches at 12 bases. V shed 3 bases, J shed 8 bases, and the junction held 3 bases outside the gene matches. CDR1 SGDLS and CDR2 YYNGEE come from the germline V gene. The CDR3 is 15 amino acids. DNA of the CDR3: TGTGCCAGCAGCGCGGGACAGGGGGCCGATTCACCCCTCCACTTT. Its protein product is CASSAGQGADSPLHF.

This clone was counted a few times. The chain recombines TRBV20-1 with TRBJ1-1; D gene ambiguous. The CDR3 loop spans 11 amino acids. The V gene's germline CDR1 is DFQATT and CDR2 SNEGSKA (reference sequence). Trimming removed 6 bases at V and 5 bases at J, with 10 bases between. Here the CDR3 DNA reads TGCAGTGCCGGGCTTGGGACTGAAGCTTTCTTT. It codes for CSAGLGTEAFF.

This clone was detected a few times. This sequence joins TRBV2 and TRBJ2-5; tentative D call: TRBD1 (6 bases). The germline V gene encodes CDR1 SNHLY and CDR2 FYNNEI. This CDR3 spans 13 amino acids. V lost 3 bases and J lost 2, with 7 bases in between. The CDR3 DNA sequence: TGTGCCAGCAGTGATCAGGGGCAAGAGACCCAGTACTTC. Its protein is CASSDQGQETQYF.

This clone appeared a single time. This chain uses TRBV7-2 with TRBJ2-7; D is unclear. The CDR3 length is 14 residues. The germline V gene has CDR1 SGHTA and CDR2 FQGNSA. Trimming removed 3 bases at V and 3 bases at J, with 12 bases between. The CDR3 sequence is CASSFRSPNYEQYF. The CDR3 coding sequence is TGTGCCAGCAGCTTCCGTTCTCCGAACTACGAGCAGTACTTC.

The V call is TRBV5-1, the J call TRBJ2-3, with TRBD2 matching 8 bases. The V gene's germline CDR1 is SGHRS and CDR2 YFSETQ. Losses at the gene ends were 2 bases for V and 1 base for J; bases not matched to a gene: 9. This CDR3 comprises 17 residues. The chain's CDR3 is CASSFSGTSGGTDTQYF. CDR3 coding DNA: TGCGCCAGCAGCTTTTCCGGGACTAGTGGGGGCACAGATACGCAGTATTTT.